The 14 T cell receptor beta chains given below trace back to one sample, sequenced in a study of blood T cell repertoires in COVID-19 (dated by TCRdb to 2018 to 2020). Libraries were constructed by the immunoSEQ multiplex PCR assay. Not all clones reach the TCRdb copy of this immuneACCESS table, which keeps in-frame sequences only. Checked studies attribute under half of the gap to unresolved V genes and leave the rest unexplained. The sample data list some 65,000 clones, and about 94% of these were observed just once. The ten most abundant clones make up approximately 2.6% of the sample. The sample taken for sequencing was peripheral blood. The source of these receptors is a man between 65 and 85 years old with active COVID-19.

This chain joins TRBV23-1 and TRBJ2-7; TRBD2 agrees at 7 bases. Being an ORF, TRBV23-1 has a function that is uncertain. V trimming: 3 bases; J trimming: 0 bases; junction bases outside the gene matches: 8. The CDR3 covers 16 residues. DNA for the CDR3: TGCGCCAGCAGTCAGTACCGGGGAGGGGTCTCCTACGAGCAGTACGTC. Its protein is CASSQYRGGVSYEQYV.

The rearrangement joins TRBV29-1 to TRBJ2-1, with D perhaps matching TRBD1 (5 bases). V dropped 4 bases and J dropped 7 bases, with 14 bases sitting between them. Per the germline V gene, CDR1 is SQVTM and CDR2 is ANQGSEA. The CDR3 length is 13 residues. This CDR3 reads CSVGAGMWNEQFF. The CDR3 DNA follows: TGCAGCGTTGGGGCAGGGATGTGGAATGAGCAGTTCTTC.

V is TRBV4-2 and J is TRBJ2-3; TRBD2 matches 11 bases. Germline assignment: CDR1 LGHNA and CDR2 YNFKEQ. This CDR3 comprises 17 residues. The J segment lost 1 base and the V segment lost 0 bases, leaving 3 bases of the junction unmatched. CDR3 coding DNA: TGTGCCAGCAGCCAAGAACTAGCGGGGGCAGGCACAGATACGCAGTATTTT. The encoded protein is CASSQELAGAGTDTQYF.

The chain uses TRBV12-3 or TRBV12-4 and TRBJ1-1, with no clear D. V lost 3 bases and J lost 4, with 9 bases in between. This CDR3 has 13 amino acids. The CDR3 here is CASSFGSPTEAFF. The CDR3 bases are TGTGCCAGCAGTTTCGGTTCCCCCACTGAAGCTTTCTTT.

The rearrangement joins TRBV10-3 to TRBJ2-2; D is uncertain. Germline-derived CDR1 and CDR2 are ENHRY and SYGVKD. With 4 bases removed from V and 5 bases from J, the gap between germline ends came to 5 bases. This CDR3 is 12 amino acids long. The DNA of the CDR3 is TGTGCCATCAGTGTTCAGACCGGGGAGCTGTTTTTT. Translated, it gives CAISVQTGELFF.

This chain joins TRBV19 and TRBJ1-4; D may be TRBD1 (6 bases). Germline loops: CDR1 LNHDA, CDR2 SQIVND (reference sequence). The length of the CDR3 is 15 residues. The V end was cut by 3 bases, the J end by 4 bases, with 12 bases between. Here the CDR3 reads CASSIGGAINEKLFF. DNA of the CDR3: TGTGCCAGTAGTATCGGGGGGGCGATTAATGAAAAACTGTTTTTT.

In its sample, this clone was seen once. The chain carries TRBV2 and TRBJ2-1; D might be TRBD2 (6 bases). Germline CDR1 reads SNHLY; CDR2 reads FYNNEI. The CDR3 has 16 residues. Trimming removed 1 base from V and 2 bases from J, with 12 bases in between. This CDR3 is CASSEEAGRTYNEQFF. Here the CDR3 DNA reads TGTGCCAGCAGTGAAGAGGCGGGGCGAACCTACAATGAGCAGTTCTTC.

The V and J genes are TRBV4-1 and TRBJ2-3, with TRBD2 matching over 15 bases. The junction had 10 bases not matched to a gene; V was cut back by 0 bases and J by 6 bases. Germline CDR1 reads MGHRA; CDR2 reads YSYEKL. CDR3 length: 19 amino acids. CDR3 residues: CASSQDQWTSGGATDTQYF. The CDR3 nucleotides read TGCGCCAGCAGCCAAGATCAATGGACTAGCGGGGGGGCCACCGATACGCAGTATTTT.

The DNA for the CDR3 is TGTGCCAGCAGTAGGGGAACAGGGGACGCAGATACGCAGTATTTT. This gives the protein CASSRGTGDADTQYF. This sequence joins TRBV6-5 and TRBJ2-3; 7 bases match TRBD1. Germline V gives CDR1 MNHEY, CDR2 SVGAGI. V shed 5 bases and J 4 bases; nucleotides not matched to a gene: 9. This CDR3 is 15 amino acids long.

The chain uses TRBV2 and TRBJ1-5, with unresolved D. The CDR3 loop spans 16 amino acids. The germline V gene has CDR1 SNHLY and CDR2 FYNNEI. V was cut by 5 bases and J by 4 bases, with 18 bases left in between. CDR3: CASSKGRAVLNQPQHF. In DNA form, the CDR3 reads TGTGCCAGCAGTAAAGGGAGGGCAGTCCTAAATCAGCCCCAGCATTTT.

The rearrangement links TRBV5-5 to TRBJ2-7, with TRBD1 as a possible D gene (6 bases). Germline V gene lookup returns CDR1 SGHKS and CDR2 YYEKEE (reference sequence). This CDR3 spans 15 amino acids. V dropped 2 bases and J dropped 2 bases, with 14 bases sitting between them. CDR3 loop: CASSLQRTGTYEQYV. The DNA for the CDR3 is TGTGCCAGCAGCTTACAAAGAACAGGGACCTACGAGCAGTACGTC.

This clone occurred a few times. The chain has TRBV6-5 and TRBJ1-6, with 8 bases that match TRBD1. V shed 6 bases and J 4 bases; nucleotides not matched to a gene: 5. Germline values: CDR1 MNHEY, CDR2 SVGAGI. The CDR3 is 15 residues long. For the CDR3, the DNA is TGTGCCAGCAGACCCCGACAGGGGTATAATTCACCCCTCCACTTT. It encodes CASRPRQGYNSPLHF.

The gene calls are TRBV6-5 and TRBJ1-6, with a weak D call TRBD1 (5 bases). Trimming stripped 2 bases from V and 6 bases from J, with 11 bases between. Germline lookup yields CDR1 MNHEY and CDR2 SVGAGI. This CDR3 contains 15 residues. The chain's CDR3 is CASSYKGQGNSPLHF. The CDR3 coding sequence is TGTGCCAGCAGTTACAAGGGCCAGGGTAATTCACCCCTCCACTTT.

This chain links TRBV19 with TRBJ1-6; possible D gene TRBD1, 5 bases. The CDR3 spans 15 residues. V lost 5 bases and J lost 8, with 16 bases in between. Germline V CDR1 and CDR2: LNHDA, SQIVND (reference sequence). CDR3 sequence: CASSWGVSSDSPLHF. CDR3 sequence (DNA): TGTGCCAGTAGTTGGGGGGTATCATCTGATTCACCCCTCCACTTT.